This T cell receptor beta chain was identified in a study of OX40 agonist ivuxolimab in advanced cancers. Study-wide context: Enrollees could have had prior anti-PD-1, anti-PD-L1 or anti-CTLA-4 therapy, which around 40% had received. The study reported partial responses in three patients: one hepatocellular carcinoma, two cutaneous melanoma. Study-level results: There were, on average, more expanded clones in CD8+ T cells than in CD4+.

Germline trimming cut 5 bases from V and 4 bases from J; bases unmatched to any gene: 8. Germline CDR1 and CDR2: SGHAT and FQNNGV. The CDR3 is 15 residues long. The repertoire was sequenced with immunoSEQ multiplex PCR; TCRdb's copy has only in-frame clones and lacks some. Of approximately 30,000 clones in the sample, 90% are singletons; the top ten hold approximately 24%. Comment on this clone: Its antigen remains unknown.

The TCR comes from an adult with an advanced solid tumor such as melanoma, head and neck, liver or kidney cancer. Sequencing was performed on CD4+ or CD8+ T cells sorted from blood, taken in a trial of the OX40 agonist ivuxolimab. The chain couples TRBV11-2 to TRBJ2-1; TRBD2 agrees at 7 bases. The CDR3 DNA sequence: TGTGCCAGCAGCCGCTCTAGCGGCGGGTACAATGAGCAGTTCTTC. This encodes CASSRSSGGYNEQFF.